This T cell receptor beta chain emerged from a study of identical twins. Study-wide results and caveats: Twins shared out-of-frame alpha sequences with excess low generation probability. Zero-insertion findings could be partly confounded by invariant cells (MAIT and iNKT cells).

In this sample, this clonotype turned up once. Antigen: not known. Donors uniformly comprised healthy Caucasians. Trimming took 7 bases from V and 6 from J, leaving 16 bases between them. Germline-derived CDR1 and CDR2 are SEHNR and FQNEAQ (reference sequence). The CDR3 sequence is 13 residues long. TCRdb re-called the 5' RACE reads with MiXCR, one entry per CDR3 protein. Of 510,000 or so distinct CDR3 sequences listed, 12% to 15% were seen once; the top ten hold roughly 0.4%. These records were also assigned to another study, of yellow fever vaccine responses in identical twins. This second study notes: Twins reportedly mounted vaccine T cell responses that seemed partly convergent, partly personalized.

Sequenced input: CD4+ T cells sorted from blood. The sequence came from a young woman in good health. The chain is built from TRBV7-9 and TRBJ2-7; D perhaps matches TRBD2 (5 bases). CDR3 DNA sequence: TGTGCCAGCATCCAGACGGGGTCTGGCGAGCAGTACTTC. This gives the protein CASIQTGSGEQYF.